The sequence of this T cell receptor (beta chain) was determined in a study of blood T cell repertoires in COVID-19. Here immunoSEQ multiplex PCR was the method, and the copy in TCRdb shows in-frame clones only, minus some. The sample has around 200,000 clones; roughly 89% are singletons. The germline CDR1 and CDR2 sequences are SGHRS and YFSETQ. V lost 0 bases to trimming and J lost 3 bases, with 18 bases between them. This CDR3 is 17 amino acids long. The sequencing input was PBMCs or T cells enriched from blood (not recorded which). The sequence was collected from a woman aged 40 to 49 with acute COVID-19. J is TRBJ1-1 and V is TRBV5-1; maybe TRBD1 (5 bases). This CDR3 is CASSLVAIMGEDTEAFF. The CDR3 DNA sequence: TGCGCCAGCAGCTTGGTCGCTATTATGGGGGAGGACACTGAAGCTTTCTTT. The entire variable domain, with the rest obtained from reference TRBV5-1 and TRBJ1-1, is as follows: KAGVTQTPRYLIKTRGQQVTLSCSPISGHRSVSWYQQTPGQGLQFLFEYFSETQRNKGNFPGRFSGRQFSNSRSEMNVSTLELGDSALYLCASSLVAIMGEDTEAFFGQGTRLTVV.